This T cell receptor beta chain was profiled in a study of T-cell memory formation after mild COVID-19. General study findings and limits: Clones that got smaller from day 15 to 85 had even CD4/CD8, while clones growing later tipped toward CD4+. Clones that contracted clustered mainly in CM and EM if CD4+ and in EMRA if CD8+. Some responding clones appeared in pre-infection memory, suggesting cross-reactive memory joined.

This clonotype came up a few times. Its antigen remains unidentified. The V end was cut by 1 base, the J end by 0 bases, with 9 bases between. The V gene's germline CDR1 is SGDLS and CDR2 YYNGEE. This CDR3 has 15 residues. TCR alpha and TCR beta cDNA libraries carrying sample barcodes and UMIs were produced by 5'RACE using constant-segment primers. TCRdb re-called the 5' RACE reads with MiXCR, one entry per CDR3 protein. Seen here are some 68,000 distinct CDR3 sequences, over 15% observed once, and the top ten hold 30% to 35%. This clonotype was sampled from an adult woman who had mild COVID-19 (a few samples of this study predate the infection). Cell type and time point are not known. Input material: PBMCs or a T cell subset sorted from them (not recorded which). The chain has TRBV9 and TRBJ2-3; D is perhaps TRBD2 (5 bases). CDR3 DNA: TGTGCCAGCAGCGTAAGCGGAGATAGCACAGATACGCAGTATTTT. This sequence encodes CASSVSGDSTDTQYF. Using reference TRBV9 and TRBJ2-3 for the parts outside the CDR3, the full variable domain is DSGVTQTPKHLITATGQRVTLRCSPRSGDLSVYWYQQSLDQGLQFLIQYYNGEERAKGNILERFSAQQFPDLHSELNLSSLELGDSALYFCASSVSGDSTDTQYFGPGTRLTVL.